Detailed here is one TCR beta chain. The antigen remains unidentified. TCRdb passed the reads through MiXCR, listing each CDR3 protein once. The profile shows just over 300,000 distinct CDR3 sequences, 15% to 20% of them singletons. This record comes from a study of T cell repertoires in cytomegalovirus infection. Study-wide background: Through public TCR beta signatures, both CMV infection and matching HLA type were indicated.

Study findings and constraints: Dominating the ex vivo response were HLA-C-restricted CMV-specific TCR beta clonotypes.

This receptor was obtained from a human donor in good health (CMV status not recorded). Some clones in this sample may be carry-over from other donors' samples. Sequencing was carried out using PBMCs.

The CDR3 DNA reads as TGTGCCAGCAGTTTACCCCCGCCTTATGGCTACACCTTC. Translated, it gives CASSLPPPYGYTF. The chain joins TRBV28 to TRBJ1-2; D not certain. Germline values: CDR1 MDHEN, CDR2 SYDVKM. The V end was cut by 2 bases, the J end by 5 bases, with 9 bases between. The CDR3 has 13 amino acids.